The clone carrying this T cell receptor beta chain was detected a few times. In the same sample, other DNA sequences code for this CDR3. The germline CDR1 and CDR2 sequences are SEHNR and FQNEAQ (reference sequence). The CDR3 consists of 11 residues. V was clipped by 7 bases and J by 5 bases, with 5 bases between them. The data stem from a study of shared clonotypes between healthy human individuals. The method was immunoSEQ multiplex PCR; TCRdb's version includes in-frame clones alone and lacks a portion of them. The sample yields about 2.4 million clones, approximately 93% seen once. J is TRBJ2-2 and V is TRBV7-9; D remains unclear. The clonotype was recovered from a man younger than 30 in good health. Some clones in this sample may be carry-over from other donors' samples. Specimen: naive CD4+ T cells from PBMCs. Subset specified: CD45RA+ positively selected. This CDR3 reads CASTRTGELFF. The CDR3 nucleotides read TGTGCCAGCACTAGGACCGGGGAGCTGTTTTTT. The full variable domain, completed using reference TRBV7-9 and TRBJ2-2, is DTGVSQNPRHKITKRGQNVTFRCDPISEHNRLYWYRQTLGQGPEFLTYFQNEAQLEKSRLLSDRFSAERPKGSFSTLEIQRTEQGDSAMYLCASTRTGELFFGEGSRLTVL.